Below are 19 T cell receptor beta chains sequenced from a single sample in a study of graft-versus-host responses after intestinal transplantation. No antigen has been identified for these receptors. Measured with immunoSEQ multiplex PCR; TCRdb has only the in-frame clones, and not every one. This sample has some 100,000 clones, with 92% found just once. This specimen consisted of unstimulated CD8+ T cells sorted from spleen or lymph node cells, obtained before transplant. The source is a human donor who was the organ donor for an intestinal transplant.

The V and J genes are TRBV5-1 and TRBJ2-5; 8 bases match TRBD1. The germline V gene encodes CDR1 SGHRS and CDR2 YFSETQ. V was pared by 4 bases and J by 4 bases, with 12 bases of the junction left unmatched. The CDR3 sequence is 16 residues long. For the CDR3, the DNA is TGCGCCAGCAGCAAATATACACCGACAGGGGCAGAGACCCAGTACTTC. It encodes CASSKYTPTGAETQYF.

The CDR3 region has the DNA TGTGCCAGCAGCTTAGTTACTGGCAGGGGAACCTACGAGCAGTACTTC. It is translated as CASSLVTGRGTYEQYF. The rearrangement joins TRBV11-3 to TRBJ2-7, with D possibly TRBD1 on 6 matching bases. Germline assignment: CDR1 SGHNT and CDR2 YENEEA. The CDR3 runs to 16 residues. V gave up 1 base and J gave up 2 bases, with 15 bases separating them. Combining the CDR3 with reference TRBV11-3 and TRBJ2-7 gives the whole variable domain EAGVVQSPRYKIIEKKQPVAFWCNPISGHNTLYWYLQNLGQGPELLIRYENEEAVDDSQLPKDRFSAERLKGVDSTLKIQPAELGDSAVYLCASSLVTGRGTYEQYFGPGTRLTVT.

The chain links TRBV14 to TRBJ2-7; D call uncertain. Germline-derived CDR1 and CDR2 are SGHDN and FVKESK. The CDR3 has 18 amino acids. The V end was cut by 2 bases, the J end by 2 bases, with 22 bases between. CDR3 DNA: TGTGCCAGCAGCCAATTCGTTGCTCCCTCATCAGATCCCTACGAGCAGTACTTC. As protein: CASSQFVAPSSDPYEQYF.

This sequence joins TRBV7-9 and TRBJ2-1; possible D gene TRBD2, 6 bases. This CDR3 spans 16 amino acids. CDR1 is SEHNR, CDR2 FQNEAQ, per germline (reference sequence). Trimming left V 1 base short and J 8 bases short, with 18 bases between. The DNA for the CDR3 is TGTGCCAGCAGCTTAGGTCACGCCGGGAGTCTCGATGAGCAGTTCTTC. Amino acid sequence: CASSLGHAGSLDEQFF.

This clone appeared a single time. The J gene is TRBJ2-3, the V gene TRBV15; TRBD2 matches at 9 bases. The CDR3 runs 14 residues. Germline V gene lookup returns CDR1 LNHNV and CDR2 YYDKDF (reference sequence). J lost 2 bases, V lost 10 bases, and 7 bases had no gene match. The CDR3 loop reads CAITAGGYTDTQYF. CDR3 in DNA: TGTGCCATCACAGCGGGGGGATACACAGATACGCAGTATTTT.

This chain connects TRBV28 to TRBJ1-1; possible D gene TRBD1, 5 bases. This CDR3 has 13 amino acids. The V gene lost 2 bases and the J gene lost 9 bases, with 13 bases spanning the gap. CDR1 MDHEN and CDR2 SYDVKM come from the germline V gene. The chain's CDR3 is CASSLRGGGKAFF. As DNA, the CDR3 is TGTGCCAGCAGTTTACGTGGGGGAGGAAAAGCTTTCTTT.

The V and J genes are TRBV6-1 and TRBJ2-5; D perhaps matches TRBD2 (6 bases). The DNA matches TRBJ2-7 better at its end, which makes the J call doubtful. CDR3 size: 14 residues. In germline, CDR1 is MNHNS, CDR2 SASEGT. This chain's CDR3 is CASSVRDWDYEQYF. The DNA for the CDR3 is TGTGCCAGCAGTGTTCGGGACTGGGACTACGAGCAGTACTTC.

This clone was recorded once. The CDR3, as DNA: TGTGCCAGCTCTCGGATGCGCGGGAGGGCCGTAGAGACCCAGTACTTC. This encodes CASSRMRGRAVETQYF. This sequence joins TRBV18 and TRBJ2-5, with 9 positions matching TRBD2. Trimming at V came to 6 bases and at J to 4 bases, leaving 12 bases not matched to a gene. The CDR3 extends over 16 amino acids. Germline CDR1 KGHSH, CDR2 LQKENI.

The gene calls are TRBV13 and TRBJ2-3, with D maybe TRBD2 (5 bases). Germline CDR1 reads PRHDT; CDR2 reads FYEKMQ (reference sequence). This CDR3 has 17 amino acids. V lost 1 base, J lost 2 bases, and 16 bases lay in between. The CDR3 reads CASSLVLGSVDTDTQYF. The CDR3 nucleotides read TGTGCCAGCAGCTTAGTATTGGGTAGCGTGGACACAGATACGCAGTATTTT.

V is TRBV11-3 and J is TRBJ2-3; tentative D call: TRBD2 (6 bases). Germline lookup yields CDR1 SGHNT and CDR2 YENEEA. Trimming pared 9 bases from V and 3 bases from J, leaving 7 bases between. The CDR3 is 11 amino acids. CDR3 protein: CASLATDTQYF. CDR3 sequence (DNA): TGTGCCAGTCTAGCGACAGATACGCAGTATTTT.

This sequence joins TRBV7-6 and TRBJ1-1; D not resolved. The germline V gene has CDR1 SGHVS and CDR2 FNYEAQ. This CDR3 is built from 14 residues. Trimming left V 5 bases short and J 5 bases short, with 15 bases between. CDR3 sequence reads: CASSPVGVGTEAFF. DNA for the CDR3: TGTGCCAGCAGCCCCGTCGGGGTCGGGACTGAAGCTTTCTTT. The full variable domain, completed using reference TRBV7-6 and TRBJ1-1, is GAGVSQSPRYKVTKRGQDVALRCDPISGHVSLYWYRQALGQGPEFLTYFNYEAQQDKSGLPNDRFSAERPEGSISTLTIQRTEQRDSAMYRCASSPVGVGTEAFFGQGTRLTVV.

The chain is built from TRBV28 and TRBJ2-3; 7 bases fit TRBD1. The CDR3 is 14 amino acids. V dropped 3 bases and J dropped 2; count of bases not matched to a gene: 2. Germline-derived CDR1 and CDR2 are MDHEN and SYDVKM. As DNA, the CDR3 is TGTGCCAGCAGTTTGACAGGGTCCACAGATACGCAGTATTTT. Its translation is CASSLTGSTDTQYF.

This chain uses TRBV5-5 with TRBJ2-7; 7 bases match TRBD1. From germline, CDR1 is SGHKS and CDR2 YYEKEE (reference sequence). This CDR3 is 14 amino acids long. With V trimmed by 4 bases and J by 4 bases, 8 bases remained unmatched. CDR3: CASSHGQAPYEQYF. The DNA for the CDR3 is TGTGCCAGCAGCCATGGACAGGCACCGTACGAGCAGTACTTC.

The V gene is TRBV7-9, the J gene TRBJ1-1; maybe TRBD1 (5 bases). The CDR3 consists of 14 residues. Germline V lookup: CDR1 SEHNR, CDR2 FQNEAQ (reference sequence). The V gene lost 5 bases and the J gene lost 1 base, with 11 bases spanning the gap. CDR3 nucleotide sequence: TGTGCCAGCAGCCAGAGGACACCGAACACTGAAGCTTTCTTT. Amino acid sequence: CASSQRTPNTEAFF.

The J gene is TRBJ2-2, the V gene TRBV25-1, with D possibly matching TRBD1 (6 bases). CDR1 and CDR2 (germline): MGHDK, SYGVNS. The CDR3 runs to 14 residues. V was cut by 5 bases and J by 5 bases, with 12 bases left in between. CDR3 nucleotides: TGTGCCAGCAGTTCTAACAGGGAAACCGGGGAGCTGTTTTTT. Amino acid sequence: CASSSNRETGELFF.

The chain is built from TRBV4-1 and TRBJ1-2; D remains unclear. CDR1 MGHRA and CDR2 YSYEKL come from the germline V gene. The CDR3 length is 17 residues. The V end was cut by 0 bases, the J end by 1 base, with 15 bases between. The CDR3 region has the DNA TGCGCCAGCAGCCAAGATAAGGTGGCAGGCTTTAACTATGGCTACACCTTC. Translating gives CASSQDKVAGFNYGYTF.

This chain uses TRBV7-2 with TRBJ2-1, with 10 bases lining up with TRBD2. The V segment lost 5 bases and the J segment 3 bases; nucleotides outside the gene matches: 1. The CDR3 runs 14 residues. Germline lookup yields CDR1 SGHTA and CDR2 FQGNSA. The CDR3 DNA is TGTGCCAGCAGCCCTAGCGGGAGCTACAATGAGCAGTTCTTC. It encodes CASSPSGSYNEQFF.

The V call is TRBV4-1, the J call TRBJ2-1; 9 bases align to TRBD2. The V gene's germline CDR1 is MGHRA and CDR2 YSYEKL. With 8 bases clipped from V and 3 bases from J, the junction kept 11 bases outside the gene matches. This CDR3 is 16 amino acids long. The CDR3, as DNA: TGCGCCAGCCGGGGGAAGGGACTAGCTCTCTACAATGAGCAGTTCTTC. Translating it yields CASRGKGLALYNEQFF.

CDR3 amino acids: CASSQGSGAGEKLFF. CDR3 nucleotide sequence: TGTGCCAGCAGCCAAGGATCAGGGGCCGGTGAAAAACTGTTTTTT. The V and J genes are TRBV4-2 and TRBJ1-4; perhaps TRBD1 as D (6 bases). The V end was cut by 1 base, the J end by 7 bases, with 13 bases between. Looked up from germline, CDR1 is LGHNA and CDR2 is YNFKEQ. This CDR3 comprises 15 residues.